Detailed here is one T cell receptor beta chain. Its antigen is not known. The sample is drawn from a study of cytomegalovirus exposure and HLA in healthy donors. General study results and limits: Later analysis indicated greater clonal expansion among HLA-associated TCR beta chains than among equally common other chains.

The V gene lost 3 bases and the J gene lost 5 bases, with 16 bases spanning the gap. The CDR3 sequence is 15 residues long. Germline-derived CDR1 and CDR2 are GTSNPN and SVGIG (reference sequence). Primers: 60 Vbeta forward and 13 Jbeta reverse. Here immunoSEQ multiplex PCR was the method, and the copy in TCRdb shows in-frame clones only, minus some. The sample totals about 42,000 clones. The chain employs TRBV30 and TRBJ1-4; D is perhaps TRBD1 (5 bases). This receptor was obtained from a man aged 25 to 45 in good health and CMV-seronegative. Sample: PBMCs. The CDR3 DNA is TGTGCCTGGAGCTTAAATGACAGATCCAATGAAAAACTGTTTTTT. Its protein product is CAWSLNDRSNEKLFF.